The 24 T cell receptor beta chains below were found in one sample sequenced in a study of blood T cell repertoires in COVID-19. Sequencing was performed with immunoSEQ multiplex PCR; in TCRdb, only in-frame clones are kept and a portion is missing. Of fewer than 200,000 clones detected, 75% to 80% appear once; the ten largest clones hold around 24%. Material for sequencing was peripheral blood. These receptors originate from a woman in her 70s with acute or convalescent COVID-19.

Here the CDR3 reads CASSLGLAGGSNTGELFF. CDR3 in DNA: TGTGCCAGCAGCTTGGGACTAGCGGGAGGATCGAACACCGGGGAGCTGTTTTTT. V gene TRBV5-4 combines with J gene TRBJ2-2, with TRBD2 matching 13 bases. The V segment lost 0 bases and the J segment 0 bases; nucleotides outside the gene matches: 2. Germline CDR1 is SGHNT and CDR2 is YYREEE (reference sequence). This CDR3 is 18 amino acids long.

CDR3 protein: CASSSGTPYEQYF. The CDR3 DNA is TGTGCCAGCAGCTCCGGGACACCATACGAGCAGTACTTC. The chain carries TRBV5-4 and TRBJ2-7, with D tentatively TRBD1 (6 bases). CDR3 length: 13 amino acids. V lost 3 bases to trimming and J lost 4 bases, with 11 bases between them. The germline gives CDR1 SGHNT, CDR2 YYREEE (reference sequence).

The chain is built from TRBV5-1 and TRBJ1-2; 10 bases line up with TRBD1. The CDR3 runs to 13 residues. J gave up 14 bases and V 4 bases, and 11 bases lay outside the gene matches. Germline CDR1 reads SGHRS; CDR2 reads YFSETQ. Here the CDR3 reads CASSQTTGGAGTF. DNA of the CDR3: TGCGCCAGCAGCCAAACGACAGGGGGCGCGGGTACCTTC. The variable domain in full, completed from reference TRBV5-1 and TRBJ1-2, reads KAGVTQTPRYLIKTRGQQVTLSCSPISGHRSVSWYQQTPGQGLQFLFEYFSETQRNKGNFPGRFSGRQFSNSRSEMNVSTLELGDSALYLCASSQTTGGAGTFGSGTRLTVV.

This clone has only one observation. In DNA form, the CDR3 reads TGTGCCAGTAGTATAAGGCAGAGGAGCTCTGGAAACACCATATATTTT. The encoded protein is CASSIRQRSSGNTIYF. The J gene is TRBJ1-3, the V gene TRBV19; D is unresolved. V dropped 2 bases and J dropped 0 bases, with 11 bases sitting between them. The CDR3 is 16 residues long. Germline V gene sequence: CDR1 LNHDA, CDR2 SQIVND (reference sequence).

The rearrangement uses TRBV19 and TRBJ2-5; D call uncertain. V was clipped by 4 bases and J by 5 bases, with 14 bases between them. The germline CDR1 and CDR2 sequences are LNHDA and SQIVND (reference sequence). This CDR3 contains 14 residues. The CDR3 loop reads CASSTLPTGETQYF. The DNA for the CDR3 is TGTGCCAGTAGTACTCTCCCGACCGGGGAGACCCAGTACTTC.

The V call is TRBV3-1 (or the pseudogene TRBV3-2), the J call TRBJ2-1; 12 nucleotides line up with TRBD2. Germline assignment: CDR1 LGHDT and CDR2 YNNKEL (reference sequence). CDR3 length: 18 residues. Trimming removed 5 bases from V and 3 bases from J; junction bases left unmatched: 11. In DNA, the CDR3 is TGTGCCAGCAGCTCCTCCGGGACTAGCGGGTTTATCTACAATGAGCAGTTCTTC. This sequence encodes CASSSSGTSGFIYNEQFF.

The V call is TRBV7-2, the J call TRBJ2-1, with 8 bases identical to TRBD2. The junction had 7 bases not matched to a gene; V was cut back by 4 bases and J by 5 bases. Germline V gene data show CDR1 as SGHTA and CDR2 as FQGNSA. The CDR3 contains 15 residues. The CDR3 loop reads CASSWKREWDNEQFF. The CDR3 DNA reads TGTGCCAGCAGCTGGAAGCGGGAGTGGGACAATGAGCAGTTCTTC.

The V gene is TRBV5-1, the J gene TRBJ1-1; D unresolved. The CDR3 has 13 amino acids. Germline V gene lookup returns CDR1 SGHRS and CDR2 YFSETQ. The V end was cut by 0 bases, the J end by 0 bases, with 3 bases between. CDR3 DNA sequence: TGCGCCAGCAGCTTGGCAGTGAACACTGAAGCTTTCTTT. Translated, it gives CASSLAVNTEAFF.

In this sample, this clone turned up a few times. The V call is TRBV2, the J call TRBJ1-1; D is undetermined. The CDR3 extends over 17 amino acids. Trimming stripped 4 bases from V and 0 bases from J, with 18 bases between. CDR1 and CDR2 from the germline V gene are SNHLY and FYNNEI. The CDR3 protein is CASSALVSPTLNTEAFF. The CDR3 nucleotides read TGTGCCAGCAGTGCCCTGGTGAGCCCAACCCTGAACACTGAAGCTTTCTTT.

The rearrangement joins TRBV12-3 or TRBV12-4 to TRBJ1-6; D is uncertain. The V end lost 3 bases, the J end lost 15 bases, and 15 bases lay between the germline ends. CDR3 length: 13 amino acids. CDR3 nucleotides: TGTGCCAGCAGTTTTCCGGAGATGAGGGACCTCCACTTT. Protein: CASSFPEMRDLHF.

The CDR3 sequence: CASSAQTGGSLSTDTQYF. Here the CDR3 DNA reads TGTGCCAGCTCAGCCCAGACAGGGGGCTCCCTTAGCACAGATACGCAGTATTTT. The chain uses TRBV18 and TRBJ2-3, with TRBD1 identical over 10 bases. CDR3 length: 18 amino acids. Trimming took 5 bases from V and 0 from J; bases not matched to a gene: 11. Germline lookup yields CDR1 KGHSH and CDR2 LQKENI. Full variable domain (missing parts from reference TRBV18 and TRBJ2-3): NAGVMQNPRHLVRRRGQEARLRCSPMKGHSHVYWYRQLPEEGLKFMVYLQKENIIDESGMPKERFSAEFPKEGPSILRIQQVVRGDSAAYFCASSAQTGGSLSTDTQYFGPGTRLTVL.

This clone was observed a few times. The V call is TRBV2, the J call TRBJ2-3; maybe TRBD2 (5 bases). Germline CDR1 SNHLY, CDR2 FYNNEI. The CDR3 totals 13 residues. Trimming removed 5 bases at V and 5 bases at J, with 11 bases between. The CDR3 here is CASSWERIDTQYF. CDR3 sequence (DNA): TGTGCCAGCAGTTGGGAGAGGATAGATACGCAGTATTTT.

The V call is TRBV19, the J call TRBJ2-7; TRBD2 might be the D (6 bases). V lost 3 bases and J lost 6, with 12 bases in between. Germline V CDR1 and CDR2: LNHDA, SQIVND (reference sequence). There are 13 residues in the CDR3. The CDR3 DNA follows: TGTGCCAGTAGTATTGGCGGGGTGGGCGAGCAGTACTTC. The encoded protein is CASSIGGVGEQYF. The variable domain in full, with the rest retrieved from reference TRBV19 and TRBJ2-7, is DGGITQSPKYLFRKEGQNVTLSCEQNLNHDAMYWYRQDPGQGLRLIYYSQIVNDFQKGDIAEGYSVSREKKESFPLTVTSAQKNPTAFYLCASSIGGVGEQYFGPGTRLTVT.

The genes are TRBV6-5 and TRBJ2-7; the match to TRBD2 covers 14 bases. CDR1 MNHEY and CDR2 SVGAGI come from the germline V gene. After removal of 9 bases from V and 3 bases from J, the junction contained 1 base not matched to a gene. The length of the CDR3 is 13 residues. The CDR3 DNA reads TGTGCCAGTGGGACTAGCGGGGGCTACGAGCAGTACTTC. It codes for CASGTSGGYEQYF.

This chain connects TRBV21-1 to TRBJ1-1. TRBV21-1 is classified as a pseudogene. The CDR3 contains 16 residues. CDR3 loop: CASSSADPGMNTEAFF. CDR3 bases: TGTGCCAGCAGCTCGGCGGATCCTGGTATGAACACTGAAGCTTTCTTT.

This clone was counted a few times. The identical CDR3 is also encoded by other nucleotide sequences in the sample. The V and J genes are TRBV5-1 and TRBJ1-4, with D maybe TRBD1 (5 bases). The CDR3 runs to 14 residues. CDR1 is SGHRS, CDR2 YFSETQ, per germline. V was clipped by 1 base and J by 2 bases, with 6 bases between them. The CDR3 DNA sequence: TGCGCCAGCAGCTTGTCAGGGACTAATGAAAAACTGTTTTTT. It is translated as CASSLSGTNEKLFF.

The chain has TRBV6-5 and TRBJ1-2; D is perhaps TRBD1 (6 bases). Germline V gene sequence: CDR1 MNHEY, CDR2 SVGAGI. The CDR3 contains 11 residues. Deletions cut 6 bases from V and 5 bases from J, with 7 bases between. CDR3 sequence reads: CASSGQYGYTF. The CDR3 DNA is TGTGCCAGCAGCGGACAGTATGGCTACACCTTC.

This chain's CDR3 is CASKDRVTEAFF. CDR3 sequence (DNA): TGTGCCAGCAAGGACAGGGTCACTGAAGCTTTCTTT. V is TRBV2 and J is TRBJ1-1; 8 bases are a match to TRBD1. Germline values: CDR1 SNHLY, CDR2 FYNNEI. V lost 7 bases to trimming and J lost 4 bases; unmatched junction nucleotides: 2. The length of the CDR3 is 12 residues.

This clone appeared a few times. The rearrangement joins TRBV14 to TRBJ2-2; D remains unclear. Germline V gene sequence: CDR1 SGHDN, CDR2 FVKESK. V shed 1 base and J shed 5 bases, with 8 bases lying between them. The CDR3 length is 14 residues. CDR3 coding DNA: TGTGCCAGCAGCCAAGTTCGCGAGACCGGGGAGCTGTTTTTT. It is translated as CASSQVRETGELFF. The entire variable domain, with the rest obtained from reference TRBV14 and TRBJ2-2, is as follows: EAGVTQFPSHSVIEKGQTVTLRCDPISGHDNLYWYRRVMGKEIKFLLHFVKESKQDESGMPNNRFLAERTGGTYSTLKVQPAELEDSGVYFCASSQVRETGELFFGEGSRLTVL.

The chain recombines TRBV28 with TRBJ1-6; D unresolved. Germline lookup yields CDR1 MDHEN and CDR2 SYDVKM. V lost 3 bases and J 9 bases, leaving 9 bases between the germline ends. There are 13 residues in the CDR3. CDR3 sequence (DNA): TGTGCCAGCAGTTTCGGGTGGAGTTCACCCCTCCACTTT. Translated, it gives CASSFGWSSPLHF.

The CDR3 bases are TGTGCCAGTTCTTCCGATGTTGGACACCCCAATCAGCCCCAGCATTTT. Residues: CASSSDVGHPNQPQHF. J is TRBJ1-5 and V is TRBV19; perhaps TRBD1 as D (5 bases). The CDR3 is 16 amino acids. Germline CDR1 LNHDA, CDR2 SQIVND (reference sequence). The V and J ends lost 8 bases and 3 bases respectively, with 20 bases between them.

This clone was seen a few times. The J gene is TRBJ2-2, the V gene TRBV7-2; 9 bases line up with TRBD1. Trimming took 6 bases from V and 4 from J; bases not matched to a gene: 12. The germline CDR1 and CDR2 sequences are SGHTA and FQGNSA. The CDR3 totals 17 residues. For the CDR3, the DNA is TGTGCCAGCAGTTCAAGGGGTGGACAGGGGAGCACCGGGGAGCTGTTTTTT. It translates to CASSSRGGQGSTGELFF.

The rearrangement links TRBV10-3 to TRBJ2-5; D might be TRBD2 (5 bases). With 4 bases removed from V and 1 base from J, the gap between germline ends came to 7 bases. From germline, CDR1 is ENHRY and CDR2 SYGVKD. CDR3 length equals 13 residues. This chain's CDR3 is CAISASGQETQYF. For the CDR3, the DNA is TGTGCCATCAGTGCCAGCGGCCAAGAGACCCAGTACTTC.

Comment on this clone: Germline is not matched at one junction end, which may reflect a read error. The chain employs TRBV7-2 and TRBJ2-3; 10 bases agree with TRBD2. In germline, CDR1 is SGHTA, CDR2 FQGNSA. The CDR3 length is 15 residues. The CDR3 sequence: CASSLAGEVFDTQYF. CDR3 nucleotide sequence: TGTGCCAGCAGCCTAGCGGGAGAAGTATTTGATACGCAGTATTTT.